This entry lists 28 T cell receptor beta chains sequenced from one sample in a study of T cell clonotyping in hematopoietic cell transplantation. Method: immunoSEQ multiplex PCR; TCRdb's copy keeps in-frame clones and lacks some. Here the sample spans more than 2,500 clones, approximately 94% being singletons. Time point: recipient sample about 28 days before transplant, after cytoreduction. The material sequenced was peripheral blood mononuclear cells, taken before stem cell transplant. Receptor source: a woman in her fifties or sixties with chronic myeloid leukemia. Some clones in this sample may be carry-over from other donors' samples.

This clone was observed once. The chain joins TRBV27 to TRBJ2-2, with D possibly being TRBD1 (6 bases). V dropped 5 bases and J dropped 3 bases, with 16 bases sitting between them. Per germline, CDR1 MNHEY and CDR2 SMNVEV (reference sequence). The CDR3 is made up of 16 amino acids. CDR3 sequence reads: CASSPQGDIYTGELFF. Written as DNA, the CDR3 is TGTGCCAGCAGTCCCCAAGGGGACATCTACACCGGGGAGCTGTTTTTT.

The rearrangement uses TRBV4-1 and TRBJ2-3, with D possibly TRBD1 on 5 matching bases. V lost 3 bases to trimming and J lost 1 base, with 8 bases between them. Germline V gives CDR1 MGHRA, CDR2 YSYEKL. There are 14 residues in the CDR3. In nucleotides, the CDR3 is TGCGCCAGCAGCCAGGGGCCCGGCACAGATACGCAGTATTTT. This gives the protein CASSQGPGTDTQYF.

The table lists this clone with a count of one. J is TRBJ1-2 and V is TRBV25-1; D unresolved. This CDR3 comprises 14 residues. The germline CDR1 and CDR2 sequences are MGHDK and SYGVNS. Between the trimmed V and J ends, which lost 1 base and 7 bases, there was a span of 13 bases. CDR3 DNA sequence: TGTGCCAGCAGTGAATTAGAAGGGTTTTCTGGCTACACCTTC. This translates into CASSELEGFSGYTF.

The CDR3 region is CAWSVGWNEQYF. Here the CDR3 DNA reads TGTGCCTGGAGTGTAGGGTGGAACGAGCAGTACTTC. This chain joins TRBV30 and TRBJ2-7; no definite D call. The germline V gene encodes CDR1 GTSNPN and CDR2 SVGIG (reference sequence). The CDR3 runs to 12 residues. With 0 bases removed from V and 5 bases from J, the gap between germline ends came to 8 bases.

The chain has TRBV13 and TRBJ2-5, with TRBD2 identical over 7 bases. This CDR3 is 17 amino acids long. Germline V lookup: CDR1 PRHDT, CDR2 FYEKMQ (reference sequence). V trimming: 3 bases; J trimming: 9 bases; junction bases outside the gene matches: 19. The CDR3 loop reads CASSFGPGGLSGEAQYF. CDR3 nucleotides: TGTGCCAGCAGCTTTGGGCCGGGGGGACTAAGCGGGGAAGCCCAGTACTTC.

The chain recombines TRBV5-6 with TRBJ1-2, with 7 bases identical to TRBD1. The germline V gene has CDR1 SGHDT and CDR2 YYEEEE. The V gene end was trimmed by 4 bases and the J gene end by 2 bases; junction bases not matched to a gene: 5. The CDR3 has 14 residues. CDR3 amino acids: CASSPGTDNYGYTF. The CDR3 nucleotides read TGTGCCAGCAGCCCCGGGACAGACAACTATGGCTACACCTTC.

This clone was observed a few times. The chain is built from TRBV28 and TRBJ1-2; D is undetermined. This CDR3 has 15 residues. V was shortened by 3 bases and J by 4 bases, with 15 bases between the two germline ends. Germline loops: CDR1 MDHEN, CDR2 SYDVKM. The CDR3 here is CASSFVQIDGYGYTF. In DNA, the CDR3 is TGTGCCAGCAGTTTTGTCCAGATAGACGGCTATGGCTACACCTTC.

The chain is built from TRBV7-2 and TRBJ2-5; TRBD1 matches at 7 bases. The V and J ends lost 4 bases and 3 bases, in that order; junction bases with no gene match: 5. CDR3 length: 14 residues. CDR1 SGHTA and CDR2 FQGNSA come from the germline V gene. CDR3 protein: CASSSNRGKETQYF. CDR3 DNA: TGTGCCAGCAGCTCAAACAGGGGTAAAGAGACCCAGTACTTC.

J is TRBJ2-3 and V is TRBV14; 9 nucleotides align to TRBD1. This CDR3 has 23 amino acids. The germline CDR1 and CDR2 sequences are SGHDN and FVKESK. J gave up 0 bases and V 4 bases, and 26 bases lay outside the gene matches. CDR3 nucleotide sequence: TGTGCCAGCAGCCCCATGGGACACAGGGGGCGCCTCGTGGGGGATTTTAGCACAGATACGCAGTATTTT. Translated, it gives CASSPMGHRGRLVGDFSTDTQYF.

The chain joins TRBV2 to TRBJ2-3; D not resolved. V was trimmed by 2 bases and J by 3 bases, leaving 3 bases between them. Germline V gives CDR1 SNHLY, CDR2 FYNNEI. The CDR3 has 12 amino acids. The chain's CDR3 is CASSETTDTQYF. The CDR3 DNA sequence: TGTGCCAGCAGTGAAACGACAGATACGCAGTATTTT. Together with reference TRBV2 and TRBJ2-3, the CDR3 gives the full variable domain: EPEVTQTPSHQVTQMGQEVILRCVPISNHLYFYWYRQILGQKVEFLVSFYNNEISEKSEIFDDQFSVERPDGSNFTLKIRSTKLEDSAMYFCASSETTDTQYFGPGTRLTVL.

This clone appeared once. The rearrangement links TRBV5-1 to TRBJ1-1, with D maybe TRBD1 (6 bases). Germline V CDR1 and CDR2: SGHRS, YFSETQ. This CDR3 comprises 14 residues. Deletions cut 1 base from V and 5 bases from J, with 12 bases between. The DNA for the CDR3 is TGCGCCAGCAGCTTGCCGGGGGCGATGACTGAAGCTTTCTTT. Protein product: CASSLPGAMTEAFF.

This chain links TRBV27 with TRBJ2-7; D is unresolved. V lost 3 bases, J lost 0 bases, and 9 bases lay in between. The CDR3 is 14 amino acids. The germline gives CDR1 MNHEY, CDR2 SMNVEV (reference sequence). The CDR3 DNA reads as TGTGCCAGCAGTTTCTCTCTCTCCTCCTACGAGCAGTACTTC. This codes for CASSFSLSSYEQYF.

This chain links TRBV30 with TRBJ2-7; maybe TRBD2 (7 bases). V gave up 4 bases and J gave up 0 bases, with 16 bases separating them. CDR1 and CDR2 (germline): GTSNPN, SVGIG (reference sequence). There are 15 residues in the CDR3. The CDR3 bases are TGTGCCTGGACGGGGGGCGGAGCAAGCTCCTACGAGCAGTACTTC. Residues: CAWTGGGASSYEQYF.

The CDR3 bases are TGTGCCAGCAGTCCGAGCTCCTATAATTCACCCCTCCACTTT. It codes for CASSPSSYNSPLHF. The rearrangement uses TRBV6-5 and TRBJ1-6; D gene ambiguous. The CDR3 sequence is 14 residues long. Germline CDR1 and CDR2: MNHEY and SVGAGI. V dropped 5 bases and J dropped 0 bases, with 5 bases sitting between them.

V and J are TRBV30 and TRBJ1-5, with a tentative D call TRBD1 (6 bases). This CDR3 is built from 17 residues. The germline V gene has CDR1 GTSNPN and CDR2 SVGIG (reference sequence). V was clipped by 0 bases and J by 0 bases, with 15 bases between them. The CDR3 region is CAWSVRSGGFSNQPQHF. The DNA of the CDR3 is TGTGCCTGGAGTGTACGGAGTGGGGGCTTTAGCAATCAGCCCCAGCATTTT.

The J gene is TRBJ2-6, the V gene TRBV29-1, with D hard to call. The CDR3 sequence is 12 residues long. V dropped 6 bases and J dropped 2 bases, with 5 bases sitting between them. The germline V gene encodes CDR1 SQVTM and CDR2 ANQGSEA. This CDR3 reads CSVTTGANVLTF. The CDR3 DNA reads TGCAGCGTCACGACTGGGGCCAACGTCCTGACTTTC.

This clone was detected once. V usage is TRBV11-2 and J usage is TRBJ1-1, with D hard to call. This CDR3 has 13 amino acids. Germline lookup yields CDR1 SGHAT and CDR2 FQNNGV. Trimming removed 1 base at V and 7 bases at J, with 10 bases between. CDR3 loop: CASSLAEVNEAFF. In DNA, the CDR3 is TGTGCCAGCAGCTTAGCGGAAGTGAATGAAGCTTTCTTT.

The V and J genes are TRBV5-6 and TRBJ2-3, with D unresolved. CDR1 SGHDT and CDR2 YYEEEE come from the germline V gene. V lost 3 bases to trimming and J lost 2 bases, with 16 bases between them. The CDR3 runs to 16 residues. The CDR3 nucleotides read TGTGCCAGCAGCTACGGGTCGAACTATGACACAGATACGCAGTATTTT. It is translated as CASSYGSNYDTDTQYF.

J is TRBJ1-2 and V is TRBV7-6, with no clear D. Germline V gives CDR1 SGHVS, CDR2 FNYEAQ. V lost 11 bases and J 8 bases, leaving 15 bases between the germline ends. The CDR3 has 11 residues. DNA of the CDR3: TGTGCCGTCGACTTTATGGGAGGCTACACCTTC. Translated, it gives CAVDFMGGYTF.

This rearrangement joins TRBV7-3 to TRBJ2-2; possibly TRBD2 for D (5 bases). The CDR3 consists of 16 residues. Germline values: CDR1 SGHTA, CDR2 FQGTGA. V was cut by 5 bases and J by 6 bases, with 19 bases left in between. This CDR3 reads CASSLGWPAGPGELFF. CDR3 nucleotide sequence: TGTGCCAGCAGCCTAGGCTGGCCCGCGGGTCCCGGGGAGCTGTTTTTT.

The chain couples TRBV7-9 to TRBJ2-1, with a tentative D call TRBD1 (6 bases). Trimming took off 1 base at V and 3 bases at J, with 10 bases between the two ends. The CDR3 is 15 amino acids. Germline V gene lookup returns CDR1 SEHNR and CDR2 FQNEAQ (reference sequence). The CDR3 nucleotides are TGTGCCAGCAGCTTAGACGGACAGTTCTACAATGAGCAGTTCTTC. This codes for CASSLDGQFYNEQFF. Variable domain in full (rest from reference TRBV7-9 and TRBJ2-1): DTGVSQNPRHKITKRGQNVTFRCDPISEHNRLYWYRQTLGQGPEFLTYFQNEAQLEKSRLLSDRFSAERPKGSFSTLEIQRTEQGDSAMYLCASSLDGQFYNEQFFGPGTRLTVL.

The chain carries TRBV27 and TRBJ1-2; 8 bases line up with TRBD1. Germline lookup yields CDR1 MNHEY and CDR2 SMNVEV (reference sequence). This CDR3 region has 16 residues. V was clipped by 1 base and J by 4 bases; unmatched bases: 8. In DNA form, the CDR3 reads TGTGCCAGCAGTTTATTGGGGTCGGGACAGGTCTATGGCTACACCTTC. Protein sequence: CASSLLGSGQVYGYTF.

The chain joins TRBV7-8 to TRBJ2-1; 7 bases map to TRBD1. V trimming: 7 bases; J trimming: 4 bases; junction bases outside the gene matches: 10. The germline V gene encodes CDR1 SGHVS and CDR2 FQNEAQ. The CDR3 is 15 residues long. The DNA for the CDR3 is TGTGCCAGCAATGACCGACAGGGTTCTTACAATGAGCAGTTCTTC. Protein product: CASNDRQGSYNEQFF. The whole variable domain, remainder taken from reference TRBV7-8 and TRBJ2-1, is GAGVSQSPRYKVAKRGQDVALRCDPISGHVSLFWYQQALGQGPEFLTYFQNEAQLDKSGLPSDRFFAERPEGSVSTLKIQRTQQEDSAVYLCASNDRQGSYNEQFFGPGTRLTVL.

V gene TRBV9 combines with J gene TRBJ1-2; D gene unclear. Germline CDR1 and CDR2: SGDLS and YYNGEE. The V and J ends lost 0 bases and 4 bases respectively, with 10 bases between them. The CDR3 extends over 14 amino acids. The CDR3 protein is CASSVGTGSYGYTF. DNA of the CDR3: TGTGCCAGCAGCGTAGGAACGGGGAGCTATGGCTACACCTTC.

The gene calls are TRBV28 and TRBJ1-5; possible D gene TRBD1, 5 bases. Germline V lookup: CDR1 MDHEN, CDR2 SYDVKM. CDR3 size: 15 residues. Trimming took off 5 bases at V and 0 bases at J, with 11 bases between the two ends. DNA of the CDR3: TGTGCCAGCAGTCCCTCCGGGACTAGCAATCAGCCCCAGCATTTT. It translates to CASSPSGTSNQPQHF.

This clone was observed a few times. The chain uses TRBV2 and TRBJ2-1; TRBD2 agrees at 13 bases. Germline CDR1 SNHLY, CDR2 FYNNEI. The CDR3 has 15 residues. The V segment lost 3 bases and the J segment 4 bases; nucleotides outside the gene matches: 0. CDR3: CASSEGLAGYNEQFF. The CDR3 DNA sequence: TGTGCCAGCAGTGAGGGACTAGCGGGGTACAATGAGCAGTTCTTC.

V usage is TRBV7-2 and J usage is TRBJ2-1, with D possibly matching TRBD2 (5 bases). Germline assignment: CDR1 SGHTA and CDR2 FQGNSA. CDR3 length: 15 amino acids. V dropped 3 bases and J dropped 4 bases, with 13 bases sitting between them. The CDR3 loop reads CASSFGNPGYNEQFF. CDR3 nucleotide sequence: TGTGCCAGCAGCTTTGGGAATCCGGGATACAATGAGCAGTTCTTC.

This chain uses TRBV4-1 with TRBJ1-1; no firm D call. Germline V gene sequence: CDR1 MGHRA, CDR2 YSYEKL. The CDR3 is 14 amino acids. Trimming removed 2 bases from V and 5 bases from J, with 12 bases in between. The CDR3 here is CASSQNSLKTEAFF. The CDR3 nucleotides read TGCGCCAGCAGCCAAAACAGTTTAAAAACTGAAGCTTTCTTT.